This T cell receptor beta chain was captured by sequencing in a study of Tregs in tolerant kidney transplant recipients. The CDR3 runs 17 residues. Germline lookup yields CDR1 SGHTA and CDR2 FQGNSA. Trimming removed 1 base from V and 2 bases from J, with 18 bases in between. Sequenced by immunoSEQ multiplex PCR; TCRdb stores in-frame clones only, minus some. The sample has around 86,000 clones; roughly 90% are singletons. Study conclusions and caveats: Expanding Tregs on activated donor B cells appeared to best identify donor-specific TCRbeta clones.

For this clone: The target antigen is unknown.

Mixed chimerism was transient after nonmyeloablative marrow transplants from related graft donors. This specimen was CD4+ T cells from blood (PBMCs), taken 24 months after the transplant. This receptor was identified in a human patient who received a combined kidney and bone marrow transplant. Part of the T cell pool may stem from the graft donor. The V call is TRBV7-2, the J call TRBJ2-7, with TRBD2 as a possible D gene (6 bases). For the CDR3, the DNA is TGTGCCAGCAGCTTAGTATCGTTGCGGGGTTTACCCTACGAGCAGTACTTC. Its translation is CASSLVSLRGLPYEQYF.